The T cell receptor beta chain under discussion was sequenced for a study of T cell repertoires in ileal Crohn's disease. Across the whole study: About half of patients got postoperative therapy: around ten thiopurines, approximately 18 anti-TNF. Study-wide findings and caveats: Endoscopic recurrence occurred in every patient whose clonality exceeded 26.8%. Clonal expansions were more frequent in active smokers than non-smokers at surgery.

About this clone itself: The antigen remains undetermined.

Here immunoSEQ multiplex PCR was the method, and the copy in TCRdb shows in-frame clones only, minus some. The table records 17,000 or so clones, 88% of them present only once. V lost 2 bases, J lost 10 bases, and 13 bases lay in between. The CDR3 is made up of 12 amino acids. The germline V gene has CDR1 SGHNT and CDR2 YYREEE (reference sequence). The chain employs TRBV5-4 and TRBJ2-7; D not certain. This receptor was identified in an adult with Crohn's disease. The sequenced sample consisted of ileal tissue. In DNA form, the CDR3 reads TGTGCCAGCAGCTTAAACTATCTGGAACAGTACTTC. This sequence encodes CASSLNYLEQYF.